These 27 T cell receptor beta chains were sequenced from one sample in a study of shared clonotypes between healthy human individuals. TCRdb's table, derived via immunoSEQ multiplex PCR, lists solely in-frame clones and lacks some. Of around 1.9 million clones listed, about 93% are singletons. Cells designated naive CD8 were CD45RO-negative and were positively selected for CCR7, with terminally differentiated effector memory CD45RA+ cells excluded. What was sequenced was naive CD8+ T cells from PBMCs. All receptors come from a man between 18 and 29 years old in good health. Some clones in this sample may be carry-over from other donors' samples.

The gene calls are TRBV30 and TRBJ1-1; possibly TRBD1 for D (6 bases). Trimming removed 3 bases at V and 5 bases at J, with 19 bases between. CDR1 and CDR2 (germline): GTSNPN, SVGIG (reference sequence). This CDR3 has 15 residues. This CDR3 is CAWRGRGVSWTEAFF. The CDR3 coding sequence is TGTGCCTGGAGAGGCAGGGGAGTAAGTTGGACTGAAGCTTTCTTT.

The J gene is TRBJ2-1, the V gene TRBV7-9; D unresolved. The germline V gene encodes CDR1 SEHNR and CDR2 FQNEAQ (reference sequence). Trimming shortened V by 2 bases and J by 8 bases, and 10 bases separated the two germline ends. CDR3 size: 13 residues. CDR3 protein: CASSLKLSHEQFF. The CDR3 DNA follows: TGTGCCAGCAGCTTAAAGTTATCCCATGAGCAGTTCTTC.

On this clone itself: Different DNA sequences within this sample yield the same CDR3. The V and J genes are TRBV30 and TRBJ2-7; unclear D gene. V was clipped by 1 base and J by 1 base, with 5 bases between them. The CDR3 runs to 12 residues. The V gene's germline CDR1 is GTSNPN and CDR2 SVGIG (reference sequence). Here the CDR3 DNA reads TGTGCCTGGAGTGGCGGTTCCTACGAGCAGTACTTC. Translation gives CAWSGGSYEQYF.

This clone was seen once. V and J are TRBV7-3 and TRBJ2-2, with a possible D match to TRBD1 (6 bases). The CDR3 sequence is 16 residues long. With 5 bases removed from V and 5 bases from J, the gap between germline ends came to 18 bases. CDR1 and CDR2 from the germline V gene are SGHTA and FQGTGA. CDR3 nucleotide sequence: TGTGCCAGCAGCCCCCCGGCAGGGGATGGGACCGGGGAGCTGTTTTTT. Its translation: CASSPPAGDGTGELFF.

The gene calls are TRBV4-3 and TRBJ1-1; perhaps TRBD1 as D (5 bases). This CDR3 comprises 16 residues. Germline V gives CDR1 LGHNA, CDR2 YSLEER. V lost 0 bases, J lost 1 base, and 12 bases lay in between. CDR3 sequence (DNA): TGCGCCAGCAGCCAAGATTTCCTTGGGGGGAACACTGAAGCTTTCTTT. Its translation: CASSQDFLGGNTEAFF.

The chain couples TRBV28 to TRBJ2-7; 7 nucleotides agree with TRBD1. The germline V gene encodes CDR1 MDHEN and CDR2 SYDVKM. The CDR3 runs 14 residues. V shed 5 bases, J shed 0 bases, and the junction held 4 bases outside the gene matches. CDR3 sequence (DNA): TGTGCCAGCAGTCCCGGGACAGCCTCCTACGAGCAGTACTTC. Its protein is CASSPGTASYEQYF.

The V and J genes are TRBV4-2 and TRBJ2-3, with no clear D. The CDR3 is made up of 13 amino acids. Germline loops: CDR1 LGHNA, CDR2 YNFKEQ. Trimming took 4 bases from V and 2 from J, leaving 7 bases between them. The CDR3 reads CASSPPATDTQYF. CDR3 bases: TGTGCCAGCAGCCCCCCAGCCACAGATACGCAGTATTTT.

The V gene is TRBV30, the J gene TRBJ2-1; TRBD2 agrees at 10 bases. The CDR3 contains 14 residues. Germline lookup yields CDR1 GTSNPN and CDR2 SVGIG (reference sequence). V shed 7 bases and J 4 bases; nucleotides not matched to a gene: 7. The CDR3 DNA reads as TGTGCCTCTGACCTAGCGGGGGCTTACAATGAGCAGTTCTTC. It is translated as CASDLAGAYNEQFF. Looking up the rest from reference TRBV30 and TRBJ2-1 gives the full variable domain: SQTIHQWPATLVQPVGSPLSLECTVEGTSNPNLYWYRQAAGRGLQLLFYSVGIGQISSEVPQNLSASRPQDRQFILSSKKLLLSDSGFYLCASDLAGAYNEQFFGPGTRLTVL.

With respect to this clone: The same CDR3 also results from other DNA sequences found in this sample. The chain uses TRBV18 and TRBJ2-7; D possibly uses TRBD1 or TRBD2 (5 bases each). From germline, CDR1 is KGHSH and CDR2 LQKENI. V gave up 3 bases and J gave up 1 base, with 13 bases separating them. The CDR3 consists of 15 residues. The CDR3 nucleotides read TGTGCCAGCTCACCTCGGGACGGACCTTCCTACGAGCAGTACTTC. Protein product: CASSPRDGPSYEQYF.

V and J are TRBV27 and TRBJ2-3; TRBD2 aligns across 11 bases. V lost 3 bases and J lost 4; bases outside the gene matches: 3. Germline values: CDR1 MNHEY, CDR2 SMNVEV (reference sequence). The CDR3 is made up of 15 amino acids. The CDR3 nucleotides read TGTGCCAGCAGTTTGGAACTAGCGGGAGCAGATACGCAGTATTTT. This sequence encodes CASSLELAGADTQYF.

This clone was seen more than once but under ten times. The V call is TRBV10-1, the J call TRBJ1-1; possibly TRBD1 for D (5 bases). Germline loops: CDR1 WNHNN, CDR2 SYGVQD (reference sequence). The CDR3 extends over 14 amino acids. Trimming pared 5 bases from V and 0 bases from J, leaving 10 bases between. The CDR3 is CASSPGRLNTEAFF. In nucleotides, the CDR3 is TGCGCCAGCAGTCCGGGACGGCTGAACACTGAAGCTTTCTTT.

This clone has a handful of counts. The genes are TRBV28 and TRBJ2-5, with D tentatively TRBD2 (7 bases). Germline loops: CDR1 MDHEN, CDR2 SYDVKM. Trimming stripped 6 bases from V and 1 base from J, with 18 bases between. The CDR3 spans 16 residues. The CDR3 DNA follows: TGTGCCAGCAGCCTGGAGGGGGGGGTCCTCCAAGAGACCCAGTACTTC. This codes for CASSLEGGVLQETQYF.

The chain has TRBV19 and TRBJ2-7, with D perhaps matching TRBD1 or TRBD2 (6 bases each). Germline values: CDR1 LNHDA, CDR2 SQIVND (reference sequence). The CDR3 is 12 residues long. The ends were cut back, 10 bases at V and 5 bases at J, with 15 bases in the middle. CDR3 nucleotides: TGTGCCACCATGGGGGGCCGGAACGAGCAGTACTTC. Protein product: CATMGGRNEQYF.

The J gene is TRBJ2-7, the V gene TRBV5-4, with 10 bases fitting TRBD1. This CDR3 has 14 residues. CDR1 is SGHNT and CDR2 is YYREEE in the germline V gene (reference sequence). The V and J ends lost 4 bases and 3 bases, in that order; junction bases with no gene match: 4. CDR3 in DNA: TGTGCCAGCAGCACATGGGACAGGGGCTACGAGCAGTACTTC. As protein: CASSTWDRGYEQYF.

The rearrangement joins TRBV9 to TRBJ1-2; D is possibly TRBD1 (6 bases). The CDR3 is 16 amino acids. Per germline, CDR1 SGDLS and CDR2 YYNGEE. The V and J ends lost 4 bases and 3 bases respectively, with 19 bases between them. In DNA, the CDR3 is TGTGCCAGCAGCTCAGCCGAAAAGGGGGATCACTATGGCTACACCTTC. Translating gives CASSSAEKGDHYGYTF.

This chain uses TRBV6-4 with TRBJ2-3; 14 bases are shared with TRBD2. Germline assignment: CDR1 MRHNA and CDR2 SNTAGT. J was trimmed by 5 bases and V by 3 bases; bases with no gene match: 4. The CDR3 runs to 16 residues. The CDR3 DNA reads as TGTGCCAGCAGTGAGGGGACTAGCGGGAGAAAAGATACGCAGTATTTT. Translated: CASSEGTSGRKDTQYF.

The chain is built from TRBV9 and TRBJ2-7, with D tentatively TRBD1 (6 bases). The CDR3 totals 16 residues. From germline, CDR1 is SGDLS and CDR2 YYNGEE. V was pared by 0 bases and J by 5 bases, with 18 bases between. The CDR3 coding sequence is TGTGCCAGCAGCGTAGGAACTCCGGGACACATGCACGAGCAGTACTTC. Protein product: CASSVGTPGHMHEQYF.

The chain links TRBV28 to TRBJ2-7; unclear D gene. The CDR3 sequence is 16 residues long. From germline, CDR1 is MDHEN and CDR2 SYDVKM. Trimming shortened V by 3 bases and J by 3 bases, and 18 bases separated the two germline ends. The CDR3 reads CASSFETTGRNYEQYF. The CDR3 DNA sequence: TGTGCCAGCAGTTTTGAAACCACCGGGCGAAACTACGAGCAGTACTTC.

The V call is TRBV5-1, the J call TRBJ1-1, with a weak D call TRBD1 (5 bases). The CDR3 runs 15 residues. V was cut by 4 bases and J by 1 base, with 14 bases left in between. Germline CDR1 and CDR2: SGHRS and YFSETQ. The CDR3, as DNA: TGCGCCAGCAGCCCTCGGGGGGGTCGGAACACTGAAGCTTTCTTT. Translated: CASSPRGGRNTEAFF.

CDR3 coding DNA: TGTGCCAGCGGGCAGCACCCGCGGGATGAGCAGTTCTTC. Protein: CASGQHPRDEQFF. This chain links TRBV2 with TRBJ2-1; D is possibly TRBD2 (5 bases). Trimming removed 8 bases at V and 8 bases at J, with 16 bases between. Germline V lookup: CDR1 SNHLY, CDR2 FYNNEI. This CDR3 comprises 13 residues.

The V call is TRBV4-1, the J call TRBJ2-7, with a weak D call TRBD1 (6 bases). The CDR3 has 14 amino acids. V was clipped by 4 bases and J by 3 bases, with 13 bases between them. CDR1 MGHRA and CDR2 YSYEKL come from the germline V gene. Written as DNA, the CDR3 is TGCGCCAGCAGCCCTTACGCAGGGGACTACGAGCAGTACTTC. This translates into CASSPYAGDYEQYF.

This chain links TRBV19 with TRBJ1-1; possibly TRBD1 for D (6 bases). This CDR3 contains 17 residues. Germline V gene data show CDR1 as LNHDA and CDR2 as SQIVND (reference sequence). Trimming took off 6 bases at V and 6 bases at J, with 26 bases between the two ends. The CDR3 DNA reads TGTGCCAGTAGGACCACCGGGACACACTTTGAGATATCTGAAGCTTTCTTT. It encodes CASRTTGTHFEISEAFF.

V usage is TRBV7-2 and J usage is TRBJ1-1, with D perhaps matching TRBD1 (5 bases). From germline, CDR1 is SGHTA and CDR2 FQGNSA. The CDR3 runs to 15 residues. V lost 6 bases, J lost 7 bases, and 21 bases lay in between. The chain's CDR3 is CASSQPNAGRNEAFF. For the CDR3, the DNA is TGTGCCAGCAGTCAGCCGAATGCAGGGAGGAATGAAGCTTTCTTT.

CDR3 nucleotides: TGTGCCAGTAGTACCCCGAAGGGCTACGAGCAGTACTTC. It yields the protein CASSTPKGYEQYF. V gene TRBV19 combines with J gene TRBJ2-7; D uncertain. Germline CDR1 is LNHDA and CDR2 is SQIVND (reference sequence). Trimming took 4 bases from V and 3 from J, leaving 10 bases between them. This CDR3 region has 13 residues.

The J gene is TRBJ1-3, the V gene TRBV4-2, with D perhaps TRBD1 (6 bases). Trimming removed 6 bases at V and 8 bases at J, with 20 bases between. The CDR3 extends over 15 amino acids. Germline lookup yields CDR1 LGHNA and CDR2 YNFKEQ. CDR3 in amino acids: CASRRDINVPDTIYF. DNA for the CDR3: TGTGCCAGCAGAAGGGACATTAATGTACCCGACACCATATATTTT.

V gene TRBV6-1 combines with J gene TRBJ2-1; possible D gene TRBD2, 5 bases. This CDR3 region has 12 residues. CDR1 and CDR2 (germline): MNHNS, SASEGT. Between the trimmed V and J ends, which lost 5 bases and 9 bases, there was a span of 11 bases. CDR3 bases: TGTGCCAGCAGTTTCTCGAGGGTTGAGCAGTTCTTC. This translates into CASSFSRVEQFF.

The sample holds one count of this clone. CDR3 DNA: TGTGCCAGCAGTTTGGACGGGAGGTGGCCCCAGCATTTT. Translating it yields CASSLDGRWPQHF. This rearrangement joins TRBV27 to TRBJ1-5; D is ambiguous. The germline V gene encodes CDR1 MNHEY and CDR2 SMNVEV (reference sequence). Trimming pared 3 bases from V and 9 bases from J, leaving 12 bases between. This CDR3 region has 13 residues.